One and the same sample provided the 19 T cell receptor beta chains below, sequenced in a study of vaccination effects on CD4 cells after COVID-19. The antigens these receptors bind are not known. Measured with immunoSEQ multiplex PCR; TCRdb has only the in-frame clones, and not every one. The sample lists 72,000 or so clones, around 74% occurring once. Culture proceeded for approximately 10 days, and CD4+ T cells were then isolated. Participants were given two doses of BNT162b2 or mRNA-1273 vaccine. The starting material was CD4+ T cells from PBMCs cultured without peptide, obtained after COVID-19 vaccination. These TCRs come from a human donor who received a COVID-19 vaccine.

The rearrangement links TRBV30 to TRBJ2-5, with 11 nucleotides matching TRBD2. Germline V gene sequence: CDR1 GTSNPN, CDR2 SVGIG (reference sequence). Trimming removed 1 base from V and 1 base from J; junction bases left unmatched: 2. The CDR3 loop spans 15 amino acids. The CDR3 sequence: CAWSALAGGQETQYF. The CDR3 DNA follows: TGTGCCTGGAGTGCCCTAGCGGGGGGCCAAGAGACCCAGTACTTC.

This clone is a singleton in its sample. The chain carries TRBV27 and TRBJ1-3; D is ambiguous. The CDR3 contains 15 residues. With 8 bases removed from V and 8 bases from J, the gap between germline ends came to 22 bases. Germline CDR1 is MNHEY and CDR2 is SMNVEV (reference sequence). CDR3 sequence (DNA): TGTGCCAGCCAACGTACACCGGGAAAACGAGACACCATATATTTT. Translation gives CASQRTPGKRDTIYF.

The rearrangement links TRBV12-5 to TRBJ2-5, with D perhaps TRBD1 or TRBD2 (5 bases each). In germline, CDR1 is LGHNT, CDR2 FRNRAP. V lost 1 base and J 3 bases, leaving 18 bases between the germline ends. CDR3 length: 17 residues. The DNA for the CDR3 is TGTGCTAGTGGTTTGGAGTGGCCTTGGGACCGAGAAGAGACCCAGTACTTC. Translating gives CASGLEWPWDREETQYF.

The V call is TRBV30, the J call TRBJ2-3, with 11 bases matching TRBD2. V trimming: 2 bases; J trimming: 2 bases; junction bases outside the gene matches: 6. Per germline, CDR1 GTSNPN and CDR2 SVGIG (reference sequence). The CDR3 length is 16 residues. The CDR3 reads CAWSWVTSGNTDTQYF. The CDR3, as DNA: TGTGCCTGGAGTTGGGTGACTAGCGGGAACACAGATACGCAGTATTTT.

The table lists this clone with a count of one. J is TRBJ1-2 and V is TRBV5-1; D unresolved. The V gene's germline CDR1 is SGHRS and CDR2 YFSETQ. The CDR3 spans 14 residues. Trimming cost V 1 base and J 4 bases, with 11 bases left between them. The DNA for the CDR3 is TGCGCCAGCAGCTTGAATGGCGGCTCCTATGGCTACACCTTC. It codes for CASSLNGGSYGYTF.

This chain joins TRBV4-2 and TRBJ2-5, with D unresolved. V was clipped by 3 bases and J by 4 bases, with 9 bases between them. Germline-derived CDR1 and CDR2 are LGHNA and YNFKEQ. The CDR3 length is 13 residues. The CDR3 DNA reads as TGTGCCAGCAGCCAGCTAGATGCAGAGACCCAGTACTTC. Encoded protein: CASSQLDAETQYF.

This chain links TRBV18 with TRBJ2-5; D may be TRBD2 (6 bases). The CDR3 has 14 amino acids. The V end was cut by 6 bases, the J end by 4 bases, with 15 bases between. CDR1 KGHSH and CDR2 LQKENI come from the germline V gene. For the CDR3, the DNA is TGTGCCAGCTCCCCGTTGGGGGGAATAGAGACCCAGTACTTC. It is translated as CASSPLGGIETQYF.

V gene TRBV29-1 combines with J gene TRBJ2-3; 7 bases are shared with TRBD2. The CDR3 has 13 residues. In germline, CDR1 is SQVTM, CDR2 ANQGSEA. Trimming cost V 3 bases and J 6 bases; bases outside gene matches: 6. The CDR3 region is CSVDSGGGDTQYF. The CDR3 nucleotides are TGCAGCGTTGATTCGGGGGGTGGGGATACGCAGTATTTT.

This clone turned up a few times. The CDR3 bases are TGTGCCAGCAGCGGGGACGTACCAACCCTCCACTTT. It codes for CASSGDVPTLHF. The V call is TRBV9, the J call TRBJ1-6; D is possibly TRBD1 (5 bases). The germline V and J ends were trimmed by 3 bases and 14 bases, with 12 bases remaining between them. This CDR3 has 12 amino acids. Germline loops: CDR1 SGDLS, CDR2 YYNGEE.

The CDR3 sequence: CATSGGMYNEQFF. The DNA of the CDR3 is TGTGCCACTAGCGGGGGAATGTACAATGAGCAGTTCTTC. The chain is built from TRBV12-3 or TRBV12-4 and TRBJ2-1; 10 positions match TRBD2. V lost 10 bases, J lost 4 bases, and 4 bases stayed unmatched. This CDR3 spans 13 amino acids.

The V gene is TRBV29-1, the J gene TRBJ2-3; no clear D gene. Trimming removed 3 bases from V and 6 bases from J, with 13 bases in between. Germline CDR1 is SQVTM and CDR2 is ANQGSEA. The CDR3 spans 13 residues. CDR3 coding DNA: TGCAGCGTTGAGAGTAAGGAATCGGATACGCAGTATTTT. Encoded protein: CSVESKESDTQYF.

This rearrangement joins TRBV4-1 to TRBJ2-6; TRBD1 might be the D (5 bases). Germline assignment: CDR1 MGHRA and CDR2 YSYEKL. V lost 4 bases and J lost 0, with 13 bases in between. CDR3 length: 17 amino acids. CDR3 in DNA: TGCGCCAGCAGCCCGACAGCTATTTTCTCTGGGGCCAACGTCCTGACTTTC. Translation: CASSPTAIFSGANVLTF.

The chain links TRBV6-5 to TRBJ2-2; D possibly corresponds to TRBD1 (5 bases). There are 15 residues in the CDR3. From germline, CDR1 is MNHEY and CDR2 SVGAGI. The germline V and J ends were trimmed by 0 bases and 9 bases, with 14 bases remaining between them. CDR3 bases: TGTGCCAGCAGTTACTCGAATCAGGGTCGTAGGGAGCTGTTTTTT. Its translation is CASSYSNQGRRELFF.

The CDR3, as DNA: TGTGCCAGCAGCTTCGGTATGGTCACTGAAGCTTTCTTT. Its protein product is CASSFGMVTEAFF. V gene TRBV5-5 combines with J gene TRBJ1-1; D is unresolved. The V end lost 2 bases, the J end lost 4 bases, and 9 bases lay between the germline ends. This CDR3 has 13 residues. Per germline, CDR1 SGHKS and CDR2 YYEKEE (reference sequence).

This rearrangement joins TRBV5-4 to TRBJ1-4, with TRBD1 as a possible D gene (5 bases). With 5 bases removed from V and 4 bases from J, the gap between germline ends came to 15 bases. The CDR3 has 15 residues. Germline CDR1 is SGHNT and CDR2 is YYREEE (reference sequence). The CDR3 is CASSNNKGYNEKLFF. The CDR3 coding sequence is TGTGCCAGCAGTAATAACAAGGGGTATAATGAAAAACTGTTTTTT.

The chain links TRBV7-2 to TRBJ1-1; D not resolved. Trimming removed 5 bases at V and 0 bases at J, with 13 bases between. Germline values: CDR1 SGHTA, CDR2 FQGNSA. CDR3 length: 15 residues. Here the CDR3 reads CASSRGTGLNTEAFF. The CDR3 bases are TGTGCCAGCAGCCGGGGTACGGGGTTGAACACTGAAGCTTTCTTT.

This clone was detected only a few times. This chain uses TRBV9 with TRBJ2-1; D perhaps matches TRBD1 (6 bases). CDR1 SGDLS and CDR2 YYNGEE come from the germline V gene. The CDR3 length is 16 residues. Trimming took off 4 bases at V and 9 bases at J, with 23 bases between the two ends. The CDR3 spells CASSWGSFNRVSEQFF. The CDR3 nucleotides read TGTGCCAGCAGCTGGGGGTCGTTTAACAGGGTCAGTGAGCAGTTCTTC.

There are a few counts of this clone. V usage is TRBV9 and J usage is TRBJ2-6; no reliable D call. The CDR3 has 13 amino acids. The germline CDR1 and CDR2 sequences are SGDLS and YYNGEE. V was trimmed by 1 base and J by 1 base, leaving 0 bases between them. CDR3 residues: CASSVSGANVLTF. The CDR3 coding sequence is TGTGCCAGCAGCGTATCTGGGGCCAACGTCCTGACTTTC.

The V and J genes are TRBV6-5 and TRBJ1-4, with D hard to call. Trimming removed 2 bases at V and 5 bases at J, with 9 bases between. Germline CDR1 reads MNHEY; CDR2 reads SVGAGI. This CDR3 spans 14 amino acids. CDR3 loop: CASSYRPLNEKLFF. The CDR3 region has the DNA TGTGCCAGCAGTTACAGGCCGTTGAATGAAAAACTGTTTTTT.